These 10 T cell receptor beta chains share one sample of origin, sequenced in a study of vaccination effects on CD4 cells after COVID-19. These receptors have no known antigen. The repertoire was sequenced with immunoSEQ multiplex PCR; TCRdb's copy has only in-frame clones and lacks some. The table includes tens of thousands of clones, about four fifths detected once. Antigen-specific CD4+ T cell clonotypes were called by their expansion after viral peptide-pool culture in ViraFEST. Culture lasted 10 days before CD4+ T cell isolation. Among the vaccine recipients, none had a prior SARS-CoV-2 infection, and nucleocapsid antibodies were negative. This material consisted of CD4+ T cells from PBMCs cultured with SARS-CoV-2 spike peptides, taken before COVID-19 vaccination. The source is a human donor who received a COVID-19 vaccine.

The rearrangement links TRBV9 to TRBJ1-6; no firm D call. The CDR3 runs to 14 residues. Germline lookup yields CDR1 SGDLS and CDR2 YYNGEE. V was shortened by 7 bases and J by 6 bases, with 14 bases between the two germline ends. The DNA for the CDR3 is TGTGCCAGCGGCTTAGGAGGGTCTAATTCACCCCTCCACTTT. Amino acids: CASGLGGSNSPLHF.

The chain uses TRBV6-5 and TRBJ1-6; perhaps TRBD1 as D (5 bases). This CDR3 has 15 residues. Trimming pared 7 bases from V and 6 bases from J, leaving 16 bases between. The germline V gene has CDR1 MNHEY and CDR2 SVGAGI. This CDR3 is CASTEKGMLNSPLHF. In DNA, the CDR3 is TGTGCCAGCACCGAAAAGGGGATGCTTAATTCACCCCTCCACTTT.

CDR3 region: CASSLGQWIGEAFF. DNA of the CDR3: TGTGCCAGCAGCTTAGGGCAGTGGATAGGTGAAGCTTTCTTT. The rearrangement links TRBV7-2 to TRBJ1-1, with D unresolved. The CDR3 runs 14 residues. Trimming took 1 base from V and 7 from J, leaving 13 bases between them. Germline assignment: CDR1 SGHTA and CDR2 FQGNSA.

This chain joins TRBV30 and TRBJ1-5, with no clear D. Looked up from germline, CDR1 is GTSNPN and CDR2 is SVGIG (reference sequence). The CDR3 has 13 residues. The V and J ends lost 4 bases and 4 bases respectively, with 11 bases between them. CDR3 sequence reads: CAWTQSWNQPQHF. The CDR3 nucleotides are TGTGCCTGGACCCAATCGTGGAATCAGCCCCAGCATTTT.

In DNA form, the CDR3 reads TGCGCCAGCAACACCGGTGATTCGACTGCCTACGAGCAGTACGTC. Translating it yields CASNTGDSTAYEQYV. The V gene is TRBV5-1, the J gene TRBJ2-7; D gene ambiguous. Per germline, CDR1 SGHRS and CDR2 YFSETQ. The CDR3 extends over 15 amino acids. V lost 6 bases to trimming and J lost 2 bases, with 18 bases between them.

The chain recombines TRBV5-1 with TRBJ2-1; TRBD2 matches at 10 bases. The germline gives CDR1 SGHRS, CDR2 YFSETQ. Germline trimming cut 2 bases from V and 4 bases from J; bases unmatched to any gene: 3. The CDR3 loop spans 15 amino acids. CDR3 sequence: CASSFSAGGYNEQFF. CDR3 sequence (DNA): TGCGCCAGCAGCTTTTCAGCGGGGGGGTACAATGAGCAGTTCTTC.

V and J are TRBV7-3 and TRBJ2-3; D gene ambiguous. V lost 5 bases, J lost 4 bases, and 10 bases lay in between. Germline loops: CDR1 SGHTA, CDR2 FQGTGA. The CDR3 consists of 13 residues. The CDR3 DNA reads as TGTGCCAGCAGCCCTGGGTCAGCAGATACGCAGTATTTT. Its translation is CASSPGSADTQYF.

This chain joins TRBV18 and TRBJ1-2; 8 positions agree with TRBD1. Germline lookup yields CDR1 KGHSH and CDR2 LQKENI. The J segment lost 8 bases and the V segment lost 3 bases, leaving 8 bases of the junction unmatched. There are 14 residues in the CDR3. In nucleotides, the CDR3 is TGTGCCAGCTCACCGACAGGGGAGCCTGGGGGCTACACCTTC. Encoded protein: CASSPTGEPGGYTF.

V gene TRBV6-5 combines with J gene TRBJ1-2; 7 bases align to TRBD1. Germline assignment: CDR1 MNHEY and CDR2 SVGAGI. The CDR3 has 15 amino acids. V shed 5 bases, J shed 3 bases, and the junction held 9 bases outside the gene matches. The CDR3 loop reads CASSRAGGSDYGYTF. CDR3 DNA sequence: TGTGCCAGCAGTCGGGCAGGGGGGAGTGACTATGGCTACACCTTC.

The rearrangement links TRBV7-2 to TRBJ2-2; D is ambiguous. Germline V gene lookup returns CDR1 SGHTA and CDR2 FQGNSA. V was shortened by 3 bases and J by 1 base, with 6 bases between the two germline ends. The CDR3 spans 14 residues. In DNA form, the CDR3 reads TGTGCCAGCAGCTTTCGACAGAACACCGGGGAGCTGTTTTTT. Translating it yields CASSFRQNTGELFF. The full variable domain, its missing parts supplied by reference TRBV7-2 and TRBJ2-2, is GAGVSQSPSNKVTEKGKDVELRCDPISGHTALYWYRQSLGQGLEFLIYFQGNSAPDKSGLPSDRFSAERTGGSVSTLTIQRTQQEDSAVYLCASSFRQNTGELFFGEGSRLTVL.